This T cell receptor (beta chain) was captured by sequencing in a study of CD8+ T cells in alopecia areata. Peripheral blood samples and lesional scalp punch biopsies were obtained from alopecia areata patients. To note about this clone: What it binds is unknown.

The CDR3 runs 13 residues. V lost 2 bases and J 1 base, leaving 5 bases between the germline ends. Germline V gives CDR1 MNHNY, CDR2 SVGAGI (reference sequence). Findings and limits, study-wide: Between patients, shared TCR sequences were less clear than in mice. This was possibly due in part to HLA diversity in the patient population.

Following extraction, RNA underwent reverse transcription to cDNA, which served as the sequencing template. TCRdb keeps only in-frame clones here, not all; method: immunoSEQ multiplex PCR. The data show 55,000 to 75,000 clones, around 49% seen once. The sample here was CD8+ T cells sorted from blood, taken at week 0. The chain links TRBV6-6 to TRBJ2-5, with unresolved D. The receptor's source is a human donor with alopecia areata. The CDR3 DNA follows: TGTGCCAGCAGTTACGATTTCCAAGAGACCCAGTACTTC. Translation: CASSYDFQETQYF.